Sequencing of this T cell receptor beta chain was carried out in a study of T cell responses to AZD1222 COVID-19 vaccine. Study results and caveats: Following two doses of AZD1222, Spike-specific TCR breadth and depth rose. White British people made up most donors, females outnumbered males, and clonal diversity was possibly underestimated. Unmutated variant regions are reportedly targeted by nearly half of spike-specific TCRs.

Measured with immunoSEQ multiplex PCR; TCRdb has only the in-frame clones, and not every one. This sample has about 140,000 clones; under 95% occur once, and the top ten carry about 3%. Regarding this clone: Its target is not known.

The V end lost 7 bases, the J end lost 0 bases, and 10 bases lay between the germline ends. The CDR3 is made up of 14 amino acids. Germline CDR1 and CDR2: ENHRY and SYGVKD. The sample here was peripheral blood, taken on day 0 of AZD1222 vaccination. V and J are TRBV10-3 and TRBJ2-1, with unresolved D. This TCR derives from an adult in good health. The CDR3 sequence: CAITPGPSYNEQFF. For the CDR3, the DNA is TGTGCCATCACCCCGGGTCCCTCCTACAATGAGCAGTTCTTC.